The 9 T cell receptor beta chains below all came from one sample that was sequenced in a study of shared clonotypes between healthy human individuals. The table came from immunoSEQ multiplex PCR; TCRdb's copy has only in-frame clones and leaves some out. This sample carries some 2.4 million clones, under 95% of them seen once, and the ten largest clones take approximately 0.37%. The source material was naive CD4+ T cells from PBMCs. Subset: CD45RA+ positively selected. Receptors were obtained from a man between 18 and 29 years old in good health. Some clones in this sample may be carry-over from other donors' samples.

The J gene is TRBJ2-7, the V gene TRBV6-1; 8 positions match TRBD2. The V and J ends lost 0 bases and 6 bases, in that order; junction bases with no gene match: 10. Germline assignment: CDR1 MNHNS and CDR2 SASEGT. This CDR3 spans 16 amino acids. CDR3 region: CASSEARRQRGSEQYF. DNA for the CDR3: TGTGCCAGCAGTGAAGCTCGGAGACAGCGGGGGTCCGAGCAGTACTTC.

The rearrangement joins TRBV5-1 to TRBJ1-4, with TRBD1 matching 7 bases. CDR1 and CDR2 from the germline V gene are SGHRS and YFSETQ. CDR3 length: 14 amino acids. After removal of 2 bases from V and 4 bases from J, the junction contained 2 bases not matched to a gene. Here the CDR3 reads CASSFTGVNEKLFF. The CDR3 DNA sequence: TGCGCCAGCAGCTTCACAGGGGTTAATGAAAAACTGTTTTTT.

This clone appeared once. CDR3 in amino acids: CASSPNGPGTSGRNEQYF. In DNA, the CDR3 is TGCGCCAGCAGTCCGAACGGGCCAGGGACTAGCGGGAGGAACGAGCAGTACTTC. The gene calls are TRBV5-1 and TRBJ2-7; 15 bases fit TRBD2. The CDR3 contains 18 residues. The trim removed 5 bases at V and 5 bases at J, leaving 14 bases unmatched. Germline values: CDR1 SGHRS, CDR2 YFSETQ.

The chain combines TRBV7-2 with TRBJ2-1, with TRBD2 matching 13 bases. This CDR3 spans 15 amino acids. The junction had 12 bases not matched to a gene; V was cut back by 4 bases and J by 15 bases. Looked up from germline, CDR1 is SGHTA and CDR2 is FQGNSA. CDR3 loop: CASSSAPGLAGLRFF. In DNA, the CDR3 is TGTGCCAGCAGCTCGGCGCCGGGACTAGCGGGGCTGCGGTTCTTC.

V usage is TRBV19 and J usage is TRBJ1-2; a weak D match, TRBD1 (5 bases). V dropped 4 bases and J dropped 7 bases, with 16 bases sitting between them. The V gene's germline CDR1 is LNHDA and CDR2 SQIVND (reference sequence). The CDR3 runs to 14 residues. The CDR3 spells CASSTGREGSGYTF. The DNA for the CDR3 is TGTGCCAGTAGTACCGGCAGGGAGGGCAGTGGCTACACCTTC. Together with reference TRBV19 and TRBJ1-2, the CDR3 gives the full variable domain: DGGITQSPKYLFRKEGQNVTLSCEQNLNHDAMYWYRQDPGQGLRLIYYSQIVNDFQKGDIAEGYSVSREKKESFPLTVTSAQKNPTAFYLCASSTGREGSGYTFGSGTRLTVV.

The chain carries TRBV10-3 and TRBJ2-3; TRBD1 might be the D (6 bases). There are 13 residues in the CDR3. V was clipped by 8 bases and J by 0 bases, with 9 bases between them. The germline gives CDR1 ENHRY, CDR2 SYGVKD. For the CDR3, the DNA is TGTGCCATCCAGCAGGGGAGCACAGATACGCAGTATTTT. Protein product: CAIQQGSTDTQYF.

On this clone itself: This sample also contains other DNA sequences that code for the same CDR3. J is TRBJ2-5 and V is TRBV7-9, with D tentatively TRBD1 (6 bases). CDR1 and CDR2 (germline): SEHNR, FQNEAQ (reference sequence). This CDR3 is 13 amino acids long. Trimming removed 1 base from V and 4 bases from J, with 7 bases in between. The CDR3 DNA is TGTGCCAGCAGCTTAGGAGGGGGAGAGACCCAGTACTTC. Amino acids: CASSLGGGETQYF.

This clone was picked up one time. The chain carries TRBV9 and TRBJ1-2; D is perhaps TRBD1 (6 bases). Germline V gene data show CDR1 as SGDLS and CDR2 as YYNGEE. V lost 0 bases and J 4 bases, leaving 16 bases between the germline ends. The length of the CDR3 is 16 residues. CDR3 in amino acids: CASSVVGGRSFYGYTF. DNA for the CDR3: TGTGCCAGCAGCGTAGTAGGGGGGAGGAGCTTCTATGGCTACACCTTC.

This chain links TRBV7-9 with TRBJ2-3, with 8 nucleotides matching TRBD1. Germline lookup yields CDR1 SEHNR and CDR2 FQNEAQ (reference sequence). Unmatched junction bases numbered 6, after V lost 5 bases and J lost 2 bases. The CDR3 runs to 15 residues. CDR3 sequence (DNA): TGTGCCAGCAGCCATGGGGACAGGTCCACAGATACGCAGTATTTT. Amino acids: CASSHGDRSTDTQYF.